The rows below give T cell receptor beta chains drawn from one sample of a study of identical twins. TCRdb recomputed calls from the 5' RACE reads with MiXCR, one row per CDR3 protein. The repertoire holds approximately 94,000 distinct CDR3 sequences, with around 5.5% as singletons. Sequenced sample: memory T cells sorted from blood. The source is a woman aged 45-65 years in good health. The CDR3 runs from the conserved cysteine through the conserved F or W. The D gene is left open where the match is weak. Expanded clones are given a class, and other clones once, few, many or no size at all.

clone_size	j_call	d_call	v_call	cdr3_aa	cdr3_nt
many	TRBJ1-1	.	TRBV7-8	CASSPRRGYTEAFF	TGTGCCAGCAGCCCAAGGAGGGGGTACACTGAAGCTTTCTTT
few	TRBJ2-4	TRBD1	TRBV6-5	CASRRFPDRVSKNIQYF	TGTGCCAGCAGGCGCTTCCCGGACAGGGTTTCCAAAAACATTCAGTACTTC
few	TRBJ1-2	TRBD1	TRBV25-1	CARPSGQGVYGYTF	TGTGCCCGCCCTTCGGGACAGGGAGTTTATGGCTACACCTTC
.	TRBJ1-1	TRBD1	TRBV25-1	CASSPTGGLGTEAFF	TGTGCCAGCAGTCCGACAGGGGGCCTGGGAACTGAAGCTTTCTTT
many	TRBJ2-7	.	TRBV12-3/TRBV12-4	CASSRTQYEQYF	TGTGCCAGCAGCCGGACCCAATACGAGCAGTACTTC
many	TRBJ2-7	TRBD2	TRBV6-5	CASSYSAPSGRTGYEQYF	TGTGCCAGCAGTTACTCCGCTCCTAGCGGGAGAACGGGATACGAGCAGTACTTC
many	TRBJ1-2	.	TRBV29-1	CSVEDPGAGYTF	TGCAGCGTTGAAGATCCGGGGGCGGGCTACACCTTC
many	TRBJ2-1	.	TRBV29-1	CSVEGLSSSYNEQFF	TGCAGCGTTGAGGGACTTTCCAGCTCCTACAATGAGCAGTTCTTC
many	TRBJ2-1	TRBD1	TRBV5-1	CASSIEGQGYNEQFF	TGCGCCAGCAGCATCGAGGGACAGGGATACAATGAGCAGTTCTTC
many	TRBJ2-3	TRBD2	TRBV20-1	CSARDTGRGDTQYF	TGCAGTGCTAGAGATACCGGGAGGGGCGATACGCAGTATTTT
many	TRBJ2-2	.	TRBV6-5	CASSYGPGSGELFF	TGTGCCAGCAGTTACGGTCCAGGGTCCGGGGAGCTGTTTTTT
.	TRBJ2-5	.	TRBV12-3/TRBV12-4	CASSSSLGETQYF	TGTGCCAGCAGTAGCAGTCTCGGGGAGACCCAGTACTTC
few	TRBJ2-3	TRBD1	TRBV19	CASGGSGTGAQYF	TGTGCCAGTGGGGGTAGCGGGACAGGGGCGCAGTATTTT
many	TRBJ1-1	.	TRBV12-3/TRBV12-4	CASSLTGWEAFF	TGTGCCAGCAGTTTAACAGGGTGGGAAGCTTTCTTT
.	TRBJ1-1	.	TRBV7-2	CASTTRGGLRAFF	TGTGCCAGCACCACCCGAGGGGGATTACGAGCTTTCTTT
many	TRBJ2-4	TRBD2	TRBV6-1	CASGIAGDSDIQYF	TGTGCCAGCGGGATAGCGGGAGATTCGGACATTCAGTACTTC
many	TRBJ2-6	TRBD1	TRBV5-1	CASSLDRVGANVLTF	TGCGCCAGCAGCTTAGACAGGGTTGGGGCCAACGTCCTGACTTTC
few	TRBJ2-2	.	TRBV18	CASSPVKGQNTGELFF	TGTGCCAGCTCACCGGTGAAGGGACAGAACACCGGGGAGCTGTTTTTT
many	TRBJ2-5	.	TRBV10-2	CASSESARTQYF	TGCGCCAGCAGTGAGTCGGCGAGGACCCAGTACTTC
once	TRBJ2-3	.	TRBV20-1	CSAREATKGGTDTQYF	TGCAGTGCTAGAGAAGCAACCAAGGGAGGCACAGATACGCAGTATTTT
few	TRBJ2-1	TRBD2	TRBV11-2	CASSLRISGEGAYNEQFF	TGTGCCAGCAGCTTAAGAATTAGCGGGGAGGGGGCCTACAATGAGCAGTTCTTC
many	TRBJ2-5	.	TRBV30	CAWTGGRDGTQYF	TGTGCCTGGACAGGAGGCAGGGACGGGACCCAGTACTTC
many	TRBJ1-1	.	TRBV14	CASSQVAGNTEAFF	TGTGCCAGCAGCCAAGTGGCAGGGAACACTGAAGCTTTCTTT
.	TRBJ2-1	.	TRBV7-9	CASNTGHRNEQFF	TGTGCCAGCAACACGGGGCACCGGAATGAGCAGTTCTTC
.	TRBJ2-3	TRBD1	TRBV29-1	CSVQGAIDTQYF	TGCAGCGTTCAGGGGGCAATAGATACGCAGTATTTT
many	TRBJ1-4	.	TRBV20-1	CSAPDIYGGEKLFF	TGCAGTGCACCGGACATTTACGGGGGTGAAAAACTGTTTTTT
many	TRBJ1-2	.	TRBV12-3/TRBV12-4	CASSPTQQGTYGYTF	TGTGCCAGCAGCCCTACGCAACAGGGAACCTATGGCTACACCTTC
.	TRBJ1-1	.	TRBV4-1	CASSQDRASNTEAFF	TGCGCCAGCAGCCAAGATAGGGCCTCGAACACTGAAGCTTTCTTT
many	TRBJ2-1	.	TRBV5-4	CASSVTSSYNEQFF	TGTGCCAGCAGCGTGACCTCCTCCTACAATGAGCAGTTCTTC
many	TRBJ2-2	.	TRBV7-2	CASSLALSGTGELFF	TGTGCCAGCAGCTTAGCCCTTTCAGGGACCGGGGAGCTGTTTTTT
many	TRBJ2-1	TRBD2	TRBV20-1	CSAQTSGRPLEQFF	TGCAGTGCCCAAACTAGCGGGAGGCCTTTGGAGCAGTTCTTC
many	TRBJ1-2	.	TRBV27	CASSPYGYTF	TGTGCCAGCAGTCCCTATGGCTACACCTTC
few	TRBJ2-3	TRBD2	TRBV11-3	CASSSGLAGGSDTQYF	TGTGCCAGCAGCTCGGGACTAGCAGGAGGCAGCGATACGCAGTATTTT
.	TRBJ2-7	.	TRBV4-1	CASSFPGARNEQYF	TGCGCCAGCAGTTTCCCGGGAGCCAGAAACGAGCAGTACTTC
many	TRBJ2-5	TRBD1	TRBV6-1	CASRRQGQETQYF	TGTGCCAGCAGAAGACAGGGTCAAGAGACCCAGTACTTC
many	TRBJ2-5	.	TRBV4-2	CASSQENEGSIIQETQYF	TGTGCCAGCAGCCAAGAGAATGAAGGGTCTATTATCCAAGAGACCCAGTACTTC
many	TRBJ1-5	.	TRBV10-3	CAISSVGALNQPQHF	TGTGCCATCAGTAGTGTGGGGGCACTCAATCAGCCCCAGCATTTT
many	TRBJ2-1	TRBD2	TRBV7-9	CASSFTSGRGEQFF	TGTGCCAGCAGCTTCACTAGCGGGAGAGGTGAGCAGTTCTTC
.	TRBJ2-2	.	TRBV27	CASSNHLFLAGGNTGELFF	TGTGCCAGCAGCAACCACTTATTCCTCGCGGGCGGTAACACCGGGGAGCTGTTTTTT
many	TRBJ1-3	.	TRBV7-9	CASSRSMTASGNTIYF	TGTGCCAGCAGTCGCTCAATGACGGCCTCTGGAAACACCATATATTTT
many	TRBJ2-5	TRBD2	TRBV30	CAWSHLGGEGETQYF	TGTGCCTGGAGTCACCTGGGGGGGGAGGGAGAGACCCAGTACTTC
few	TRBJ1-1	.	TRBV12-5	CASGSKTTGNNEAFF	TGTGCTAGTGGTTCAAAAACGACAGGAAATAATGAAGCTTTCTTT